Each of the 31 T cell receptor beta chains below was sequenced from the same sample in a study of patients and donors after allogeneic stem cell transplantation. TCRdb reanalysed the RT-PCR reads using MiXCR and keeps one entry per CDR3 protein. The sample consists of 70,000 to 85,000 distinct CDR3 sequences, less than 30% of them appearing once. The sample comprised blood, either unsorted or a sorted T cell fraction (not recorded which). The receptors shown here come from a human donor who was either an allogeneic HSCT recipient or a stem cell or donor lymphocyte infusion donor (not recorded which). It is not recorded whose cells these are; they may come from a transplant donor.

CDR3 sequence reads: CASSLSQRRGYNEQFF. In DNA form, the CDR3 reads TGCGCCAGCAGCTTGTCTCAACGTAGGGGCTACAATGAGCAGTTCTTC. The rearrangement joins TRBV5-1 to TRBJ2-1, with TRBD1 as a possible D gene (5 bases). Germline CDR1 is SGHRS and CDR2 is YFSETQ. This CDR3 has 16 residues. V gave up 1 base and J gave up 3 bases, with 14 bases separating them.

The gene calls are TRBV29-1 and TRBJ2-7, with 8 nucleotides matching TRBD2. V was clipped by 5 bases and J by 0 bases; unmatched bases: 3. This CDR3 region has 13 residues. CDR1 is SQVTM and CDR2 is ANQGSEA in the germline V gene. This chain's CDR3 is CSVLSGGSYEQYF. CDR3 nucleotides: TGCAGCGTTCTGAGCGGGGGCTCCTACGAGCAGTACTTC.

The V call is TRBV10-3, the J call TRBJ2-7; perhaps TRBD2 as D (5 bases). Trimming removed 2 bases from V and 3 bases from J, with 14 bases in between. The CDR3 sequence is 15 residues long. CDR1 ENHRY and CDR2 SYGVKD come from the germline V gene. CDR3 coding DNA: TGTGCCATCAGTGAGCCCCTAGCCTCACTCTACGAGCAGTACTTC. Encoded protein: CAISEPLASLYEQYF.

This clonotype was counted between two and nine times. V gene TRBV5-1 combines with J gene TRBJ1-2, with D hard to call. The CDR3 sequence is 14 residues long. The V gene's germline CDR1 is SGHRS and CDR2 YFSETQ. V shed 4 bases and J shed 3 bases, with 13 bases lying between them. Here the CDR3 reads CASSPPGTYYGYTF. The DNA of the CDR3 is TGCGCCAGCAGCCCCCCGGGTACTTACTATGGCTACACCTTC.

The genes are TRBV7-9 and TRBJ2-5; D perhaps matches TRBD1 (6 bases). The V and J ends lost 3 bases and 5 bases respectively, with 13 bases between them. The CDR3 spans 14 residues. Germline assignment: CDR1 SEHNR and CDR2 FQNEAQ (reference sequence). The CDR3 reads CASSFYRAAETQYF. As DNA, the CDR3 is TGTGCCAGCAGCTTTTACAGGGCGGCGGAGACCCAGTACTTC.

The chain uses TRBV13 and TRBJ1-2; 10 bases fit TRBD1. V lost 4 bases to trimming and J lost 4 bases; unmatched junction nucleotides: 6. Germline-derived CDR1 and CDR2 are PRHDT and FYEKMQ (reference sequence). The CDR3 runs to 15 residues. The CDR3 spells CASSSSGQGIYGYTF. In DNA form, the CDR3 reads TGTGCCAGCAGCTCTTCGGGACAGGGGATCTATGGCTACACCTTC.

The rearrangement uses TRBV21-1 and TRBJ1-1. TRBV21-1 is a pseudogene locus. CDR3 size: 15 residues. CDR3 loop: CASSKYGWTDTEAFF. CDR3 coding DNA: TGTGCCAGCAGCAAATACGGGTGGACGGACACTGAAGCTTTCTTT.

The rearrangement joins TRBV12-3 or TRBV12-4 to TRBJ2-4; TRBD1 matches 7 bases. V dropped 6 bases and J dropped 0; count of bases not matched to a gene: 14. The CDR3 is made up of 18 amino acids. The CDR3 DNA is TGTGCCAGCAGCGCCTTCCGAGGGGGCGAGGGAGCCAAAAACATTCAGTACTTC. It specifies CASSAFRGGEGAKNIQYF.

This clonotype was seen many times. The CDR3 DNA follows: TGTGCCAGCAGCTTGTACGACAGGCAAACCAAGTATGGCTACACCTTC. Its translation is CASSLYDRQTKYGYTF. This sequence joins TRBV5-6 and TRBJ1-2, with D tentatively TRBD1 (6 bases). CDR3 length: 16 residues. CDR1 and CDR2 (germline): SGHDT, YYEEEE. The V end lost 1 base, the J end lost 5 bases, and 18 bases lay between the germline ends.

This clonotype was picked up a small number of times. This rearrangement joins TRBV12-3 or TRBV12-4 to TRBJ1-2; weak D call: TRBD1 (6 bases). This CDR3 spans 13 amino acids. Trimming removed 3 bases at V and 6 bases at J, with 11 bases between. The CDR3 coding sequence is TGTGCCAGCAGTTTGGGGGGGGCTAATGGCTACACCTTC. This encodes CASSLGGANGYTF.

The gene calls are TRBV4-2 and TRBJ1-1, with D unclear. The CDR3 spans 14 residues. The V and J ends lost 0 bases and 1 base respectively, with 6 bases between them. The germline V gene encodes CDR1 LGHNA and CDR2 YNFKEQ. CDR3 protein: CASSQDKPNTEAFF. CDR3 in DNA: TGTGCCAGCAGCCAAGACAAGCCGAACACTGAAGCTTTCTTT.

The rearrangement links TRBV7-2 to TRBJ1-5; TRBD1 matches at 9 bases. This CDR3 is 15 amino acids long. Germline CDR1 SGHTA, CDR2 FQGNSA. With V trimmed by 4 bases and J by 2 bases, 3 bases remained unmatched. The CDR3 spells CASSSDRGGNQPQHF. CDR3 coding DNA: TGTGCCAGCAGCTCGGACAGGGGAGGCAATCAGCCCCAGCATTTT.

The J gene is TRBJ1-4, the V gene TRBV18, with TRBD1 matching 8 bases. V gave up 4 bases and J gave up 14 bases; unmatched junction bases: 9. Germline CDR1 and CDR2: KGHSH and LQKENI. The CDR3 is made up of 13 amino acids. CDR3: CASSLDRDYGLFF. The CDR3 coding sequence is TGTGCCAGCTCACTGGACAGGGACTATGGGCTGTTTTTT.

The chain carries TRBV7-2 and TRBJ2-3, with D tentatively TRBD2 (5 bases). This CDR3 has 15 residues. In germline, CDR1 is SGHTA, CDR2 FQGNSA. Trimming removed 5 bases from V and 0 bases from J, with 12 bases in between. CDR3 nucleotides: TGTGCCAGCAGCCCGTGGCGCGGGAGCACAGATACGCAGTATTTT. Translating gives CASSPWRGSTDTQYF.

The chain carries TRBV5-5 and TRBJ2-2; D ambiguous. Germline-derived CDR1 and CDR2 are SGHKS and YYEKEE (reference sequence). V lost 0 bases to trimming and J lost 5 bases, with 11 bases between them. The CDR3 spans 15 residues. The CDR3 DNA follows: TGTGCCAGCAGCTTGGCCCAAGGATTTACCGGGGAGCTGTTTTTT. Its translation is CASSLAQGFTGELFF.

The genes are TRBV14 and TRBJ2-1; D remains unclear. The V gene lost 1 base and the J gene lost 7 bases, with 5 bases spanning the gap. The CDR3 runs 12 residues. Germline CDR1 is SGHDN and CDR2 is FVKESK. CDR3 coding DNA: TGTGCCAGCAGCCAAGTGCCTAATGAGCAGTTCTTC. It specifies CASSQVPNEQFF.

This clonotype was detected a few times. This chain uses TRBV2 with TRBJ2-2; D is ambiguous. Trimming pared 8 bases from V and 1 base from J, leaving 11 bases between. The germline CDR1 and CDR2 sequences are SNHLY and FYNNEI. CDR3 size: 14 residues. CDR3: CASPDEENTGELFF. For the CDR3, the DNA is TGTGCCAGCCCCGACGAGGAGAACACCGGGGAGCTGTTTTTT.

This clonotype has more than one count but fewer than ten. Here the CDR3 reads CASSDGTSETNEQFF. DNA for the CDR3: TGTGCCAGCAGCGACGGGACTAGCGAGACCAATGAGCAGTTCTTC. V is TRBV5-6 and J is TRBJ2-1, with 10 nucleotides matching TRBD2. The V segment lost 4 bases and the J segment 6 bases; nucleotides outside the gene matches: 7. This CDR3 contains 15 residues. Germline CDR1 SGHDT, CDR2 YYEEEE.

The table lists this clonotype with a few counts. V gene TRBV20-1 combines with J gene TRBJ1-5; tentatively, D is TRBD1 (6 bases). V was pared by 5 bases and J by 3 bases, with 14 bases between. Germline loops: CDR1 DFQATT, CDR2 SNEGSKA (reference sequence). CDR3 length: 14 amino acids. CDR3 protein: CSAPGTPNNQPQHF. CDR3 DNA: TGCAGTGCTCCCGGGACACCTAACAATCAGCCCCAGCATTTT.

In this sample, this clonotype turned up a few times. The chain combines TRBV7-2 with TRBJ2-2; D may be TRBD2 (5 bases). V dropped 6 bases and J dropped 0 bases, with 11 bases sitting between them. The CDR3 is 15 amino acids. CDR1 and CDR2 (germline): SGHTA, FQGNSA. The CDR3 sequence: CASSPWRANTGELFF. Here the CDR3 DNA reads TGTGCCAGCAGTCCTTGGCGGGCGAACACCGGGGAGCTGTTTTTT.

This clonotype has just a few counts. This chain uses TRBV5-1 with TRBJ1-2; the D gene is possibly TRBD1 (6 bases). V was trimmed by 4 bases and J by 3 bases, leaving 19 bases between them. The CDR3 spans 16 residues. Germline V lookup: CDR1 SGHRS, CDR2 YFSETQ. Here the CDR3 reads CASSPQGLKGYYGYTF. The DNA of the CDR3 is TGCGCCAGCAGCCCACAGGGCCTTAAGGGTTACTATGGCTACACCTTC.

CDR3 bases: TGTGCCAGCACCCCTGAAGCCTTCTTCAACTATGGCTACACCTTC. This gives the protein CASTPEAFFNYGYTF. The V and J genes are TRBV7-2 and TRBJ1-2; D gene unclear. Trimming stripped 7 bases from V and 2 bases from J, with 17 bases between. The germline V gene encodes CDR1 SGHTA and CDR2 FQGNSA. The CDR3 totals 15 residues.

The CDR3 DNA is TGTGCCACCTCCTCAGGGGGCGGAGAGACCCAGTACTTC. Translation: CATSSGGGETQYF. The chain has TRBV2 and TRBJ2-5; TRBD1 matches at 8 bases. The CDR3 is made up of 13 amino acids. Trimming took 10 bases from V and 4 from J; bases not matched to a gene: 8. Per the germline V gene, CDR1 is SNHLY and CDR2 is FYNNEI.

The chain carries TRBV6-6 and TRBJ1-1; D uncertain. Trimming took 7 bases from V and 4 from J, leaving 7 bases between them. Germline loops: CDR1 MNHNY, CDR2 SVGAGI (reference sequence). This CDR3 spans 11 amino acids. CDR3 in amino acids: CASIAGTEAFF. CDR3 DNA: TGTGCCAGCATTGCTGGCACTGAAGCTTTCTTT.

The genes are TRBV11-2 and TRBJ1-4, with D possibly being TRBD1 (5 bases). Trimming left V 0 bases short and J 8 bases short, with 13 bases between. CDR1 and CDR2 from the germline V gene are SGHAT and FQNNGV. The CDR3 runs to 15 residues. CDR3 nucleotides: TGTGCCAGCAGCTTAGATCCGGGGGGTGGAGAAAAACTGTTTTTT. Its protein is CASSLDPGGGEKLFF.

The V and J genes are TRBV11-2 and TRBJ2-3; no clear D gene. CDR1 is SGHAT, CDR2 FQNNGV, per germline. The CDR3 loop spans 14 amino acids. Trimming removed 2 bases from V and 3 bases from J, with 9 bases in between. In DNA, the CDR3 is TGTGCCAGCAGCTTATTGCCTAGGACAGATACGCAGTATTTT. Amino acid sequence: CASSLLPRTDTQYF.

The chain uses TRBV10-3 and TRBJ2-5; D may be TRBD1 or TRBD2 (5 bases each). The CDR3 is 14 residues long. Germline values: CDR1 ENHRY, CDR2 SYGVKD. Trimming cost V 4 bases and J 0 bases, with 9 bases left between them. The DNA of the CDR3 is TGTGCCATCAGTGTTGGGACCAACCAAGAGACCCAGTACTTC. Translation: CAISVGTNQETQYF.

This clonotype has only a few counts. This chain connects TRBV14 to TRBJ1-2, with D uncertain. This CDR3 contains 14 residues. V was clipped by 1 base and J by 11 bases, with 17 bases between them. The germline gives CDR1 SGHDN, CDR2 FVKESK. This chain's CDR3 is CASSQVGGNFRYTF. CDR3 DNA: TGTGCCAGCAGCCAAGTAGGTGGTAATTTCAGATACACCTTC.

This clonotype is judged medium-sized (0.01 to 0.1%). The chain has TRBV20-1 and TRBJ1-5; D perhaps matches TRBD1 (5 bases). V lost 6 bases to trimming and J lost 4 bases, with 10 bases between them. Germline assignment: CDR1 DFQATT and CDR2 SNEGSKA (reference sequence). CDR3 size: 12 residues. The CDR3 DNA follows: TGCAGTGCAAAAGGGGTTAATCAGCCCCAGCATTTT. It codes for CSAKGVNQPQHF.

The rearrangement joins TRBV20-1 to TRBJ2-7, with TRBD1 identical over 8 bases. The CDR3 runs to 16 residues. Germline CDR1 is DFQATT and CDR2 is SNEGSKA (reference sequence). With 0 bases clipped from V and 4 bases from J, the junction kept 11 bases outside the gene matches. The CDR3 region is CSARDPGQGSVYEQYF. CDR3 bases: TGCAGTGCTAGAGATCCTGGACAGGGCAGCGTGTACGAGCAGTACTTC.

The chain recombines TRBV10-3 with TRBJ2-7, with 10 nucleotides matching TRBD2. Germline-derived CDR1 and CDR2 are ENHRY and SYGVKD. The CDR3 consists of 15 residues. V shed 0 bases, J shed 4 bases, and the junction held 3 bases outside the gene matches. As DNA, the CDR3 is TGTGCCATCAGTGAGTCCGGGACTAGCGTTTACGAGCAGTACTTC. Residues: CAISESGTSVYEQYF.